A selection of T cell receptor beta chains follows, all from one sample in a study of cytomegalovirus exposure and HLA in healthy donors. Clones were sequenced by immunoSEQ multiplex PCR, and TCRdb holds only the in-frame ones, with some missing. The data contain under 350,000 clones, around 86% of them seen just once; the ten biggest clones take up approximately 1%. The sequenced sample consisted of PBMCs. Every receptor here comes from a woman under 30 in good health and CMV-seronegative. The CDR3 runs from the conserved cysteine through the conserved F or W. The D gene is left open where the match is weak. Size values are once, few and many counts, or a class for expanded clones, and some rows have none.

len: 15; abundance: -; v_gene: TRBV7-9; d_gene: TRBD1; j_gene: TRBJ1-2; CDR3nt: TGTGCCAGCAGCTACGAACAGGGGTTGCACTATGGCTACACCTTC; CDR3aa: CASSYEQGLHYGYTF
len: 15; abundance: -; v_gene: TRBV7-3; d_gene: -; j_gene: TRBJ1-6; CDR3nt: TGTGCCAGCAGCCTCGCCGGCAGGGATAATTCACCCCTCCACTTT; CDR3aa: CASSLAGRDNSPLHF
len: 16; abundance: -; v_gene: TRBV28; d_gene: -; j_gene: TRBJ2-1; CDR3nt: TGTGCCAGCAGTTTTGGGCAGGCGAGCTCCTACAATGAGCAGTTCTTC; CDR3aa: CASSFGQASSYNEQFF
len: 15; abundance: -; v_gene: TRBV14; d_gene: -; j_gene: TRBJ2-7; CDR3nt: TGTGCCAGCAGCCAAGGGCCAGGGTTGACCTACGAGCAGTACTTC; CDR3aa: CASSQGPGLTYEQYF
len: 13; abundance: -; v_gene: TRBV5-6; d_gene: -; j_gene: TRBJ1-1; CDR3nt: TGTGCCAGCAGCCCCGGGGATTTAGGTGAAGCTTTCTTT; CDR3aa: CASSPGDLGEAFF
len: 15; abundance: -; v_gene: TRBV6-5; d_gene: TRBD2; j_gene: TRBJ2-7; CDR3nt: TGTGCCAGCAGTTACGGGCATAGCGGGAGAAACGAGCAGTACTTC; CDR3aa: CASSYGHSGRNEQYF
len: 13; abundance: once; v_gene: TRBV6-4; d_gene: -; j_gene: TRBJ1-1; CDR3nt: TGTGCCAGCAGTGCAGGGGAGAACACTGAAGCTTTCTTT; CDR3aa: CASSAGENTEAFF
len: 16; abundance: -; v_gene: TRBV19; d_gene: -; j_gene: TRBJ2-1; CDR3nt: TGTGCCAGTAGTATCAGGGCCGAGGTCCACCACAATGAGCAGTTCTTC; CDR3aa: CASSIRAEVHHNEQFF
len: 16; abundance: -; v_gene: TRBV10-3; d_gene: TRBD1; j_gene: TRBJ1-5; CDR3nt: TGTGCCATCAGTGGCGCGGACAGGGGCTTAGAACAGCCCCAGCATTTT; CDR3aa: CAISGADRGLEQPQHF
len: 12; abundance: few; v_gene: TRBV7-2; d_gene: -; j_gene: TRBJ2-7; CDR3nt: TGTGCCAGCAGCTTAATCTTTTACGAGCAGTACTTC; CDR3aa: CASSLIFYEQYF
len: 15; abundance: once; v_gene: TRBV5-4; d_gene: -; j_gene: TRBJ2-7; CDR3nt: TGTGCCAGCAGCGTAGGGCGACAGAGCTCCTACGAGCAGTACTTC; CDR3aa: CASSVGRQSSYEQYF
len: 17; abundance: -; v_gene: TRBV7-3; d_gene: TRBD1; j_gene: TRBJ2-1; CDR3nt: TGTGCCAGCAGCTTATTTAGGGACAGGGGAGTCGGCAATGAGCAGTTCTTC; CDR3aa: CASSLFRDRGVGNEQFF
len: 12; abundance: few; v_gene: TRBV6-6; d_gene: TRBD1; j_gene: TRBJ2-7; CDR3nt: TGTGCCAGCAGTGGACAGGGTCACGAGCAGTACTTC; CDR3aa: CASSGQGHEQYF
len: 14; abundance: -; v_gene: TRBV6-5; d_gene: TRBD1; j_gene: TRBJ2-7; CDR3nt: TGTGCCAGCAGCTCGGACAGGGGGCCTCACGAGCAGTACTTC; CDR3aa: CASSSDRGPHEQYF
len: 9; abundance: -; v_gene: TRBV5-1; d_gene: -; j_gene: TRBJ2-1; CDR3nt: TGCGCCAGCAGCCAGGACATATTCTTC; CDR3aa: CASSQDIFF
len: 15; abundance: -; v_gene: TRBV7-7; d_gene: -; j_gene: TRBJ1-3; CDR3nt: TGTGCCAGCAGCCCCGACAGGAGCTCTGGAAACACCATATATTTT; CDR3aa: CASSPDRSSGNTIYF
len: 16; abundance: -; v_gene: TRBV19; d_gene: -; j_gene: TRBJ2-7; CDR3nt: TGTGCCAGTAGTTCAACAGGTTTCCTAAGGGGGAGCGAGCAGTACTTC; CDR3aa: CASSSTGFLRGSEQYF
len: 15; abundance: -; v_gene: TRBV5-8; d_gene: -; j_gene: TRBJ1-1; CDR3nt: TGTGCCAGCAGCTTTAACAGGGTTACGATGTTTGGAGCTTTCTTT; CDR3aa: CASSFNRVTMFGAFF
len: 16; abundance: -; v_gene: TRBV7-3; d_gene: TRBD1; j_gene: TRBJ2-3; CDR3nt: TGTGCCAGCAGCTCCCACAGGGGGCAATTCACAGATACGCAGTATTTT; CDR3aa: CASSSHRGQFTDTQYF
len: 15; abundance: -; v_gene: TRBV28; d_gene: TRBD1; j_gene: TRBJ1-6; CDR3nt: TGTGCCAGCAAGACAGGGTTGTTCTATAATTCACCCCTCCACTTT; CDR3aa: CASKTGLFYNSPLHF
len: 15; abundance: -; v_gene: TRBV11-1; d_gene: TRBD2; j_gene: TRBJ2-1; CDR3nt: TGTGCCAGCAGCTCTAGCGGGGCCCCCTCCAATGAGCAGTTCTTC; CDR3aa: CASSSSGAPSNEQFF
len: 13; abundance: -; v_gene: TRBV4-1; d_gene: -; j_gene: TRBJ2-1; CDR3nt: TGCGCCAGCAGCCATGCGGCCGTGGATGAGCAGTTCTTC; CDR3aa: CASSHAAVDEQFF
len: 16; abundance: -; v_gene: TRBV28; d_gene: -; j_gene: TRBJ2-1; CDR3nt: TGTGCCAGCAGTTTGACCGCGAGGAGCTCCTACAATGAGCAGTTCTTC; CDR3aa: CASSLTARSSYNEQFF
len: 14; abundance: -; v_gene: TRBV5-1; d_gene: TRBD1; j_gene: TRBJ1-2; CDR3nt: TGCGCCAGCAGCTTGGAGGAGGGGGCGGTAGGCTACACCTTC; CDR3aa: CASSLEEGAVGYTF
len: 15; abundance: -; v_gene: TRBV5-4; d_gene: TRBD1; j_gene: TRBJ2-7; CDR3nt: TGTGCCAGCAGCCTGGGGGGACAGGTCACCTACGAGCAGTACTTC; CDR3aa: CASSLGGQVTYEQYF
len: 16; abundance: -; v_gene: TRBV27; d_gene: TRBD2; j_gene: TRBJ2-7; CDR3nt: TGTGCCAGCAGCGAAATTCGGACTAGCGGCTACTACGAGCAGTACTTC; CDR3aa: CASSEIRTSGYYEQYF
len: 14; abundance: -; v_gene: TRBV4-1; d_gene: -; j_gene: TRBJ1-5; CDR3nt: TGCGCCAGCAGCCCCGACATAAGCAATCAGCCCCAGCATTTT; CDR3aa: CASSPDISNQPQHF
len: 15; abundance: -; v_gene: TRBV4-1; d_gene: -; j_gene: TRBJ1-5; CDR3nt: TGCGCCAGCAGCCAAGTACCTGGGAGGAGCCAGCCCCAGCATTTT; CDR3aa: CASSQVPGRSQPQHF
len: 14; abundance: -; v_gene: TRBV11-2; d_gene: TRBD1; j_gene: TRBJ1-6; CDR3nt: TGTGCCAGCAGCTTAAACAGGGGGGGTTCACCCCTCCACTTT; CDR3aa: CASSLNRGGSPLHF
len: 18; abundance: -; v_gene: TRBV27; d_gene: TRBD2; j_gene: TRBJ2-7; CDR3nt: TGTGCCAGCAGTTCACTAGTAGCGGGGGGGTATAACCCCTACGAGCAGTACTTC; CDR3aa: CASSSLVAGGYNPYEQYF
len: 16; abundance: -; v_gene: TRBV4-3; d_gene: TRBD2; j_gene: TRBJ2-2; CDR3nt: TGCGCCAGCAGCGAAGATAGCGGGACGAACACCGGGGAGCTGTTTTTT; CDR3aa: CASSEDSGTNTGELFF